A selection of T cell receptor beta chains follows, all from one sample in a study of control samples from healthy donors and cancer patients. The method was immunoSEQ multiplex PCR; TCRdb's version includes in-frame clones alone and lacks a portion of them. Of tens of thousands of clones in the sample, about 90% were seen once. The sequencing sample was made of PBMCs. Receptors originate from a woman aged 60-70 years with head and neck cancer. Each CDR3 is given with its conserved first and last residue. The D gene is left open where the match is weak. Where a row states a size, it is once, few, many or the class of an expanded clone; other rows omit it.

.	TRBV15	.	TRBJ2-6	TGTGCCACCAGCGGAAGTTTTTCCTCTGGGGCCAACGTCCTGACTTTC	CATSGSFSSGANVLTF
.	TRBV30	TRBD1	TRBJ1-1	TGTGCCTGGAGTGTATCCGACAGGGCCACTGAAGCTTTCTTT	CAWSVSDRATEAFF
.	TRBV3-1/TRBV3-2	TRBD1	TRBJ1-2	TGTGCCAGCAGCTACCGTGACAGGGAAGGCGCTGGCTACACCTTC	CASSYRDREGAGYTF
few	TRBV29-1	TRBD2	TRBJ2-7	TGCAGCGTCAGCCTGGGACTAGCGAGCTCCTACGAGCAGTACTTC	CSVSLGLASSYEQYF
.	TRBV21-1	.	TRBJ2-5	TGTGCTACCCAGCTCGCGGGGGAGACCCAGTACTTC	CATQLAGETQYF
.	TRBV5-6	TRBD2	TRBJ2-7	TGTGCCAGCTCCTCTAGCGGGAGGGTCATATACGAGCAGTACTTC	CASSSSGRVIYEQYF
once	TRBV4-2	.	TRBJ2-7	TGTGCCAGCAGCCAAGTGAGTGGAGGGGGCCTTACCTACGAGCAGTACTTC	CASSQVSGGGLTYEQYF
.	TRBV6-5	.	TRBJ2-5	TGTGCCAGCAGTTACACAGGGCAGGGGAAAGAGACCCAGTACTTC	CASSYTGQGKETQYF
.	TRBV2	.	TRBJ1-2	TGTGCCAGCAGGGACCCGCTCCGTGGCTACACCTTC	CASRDPLRGYTF
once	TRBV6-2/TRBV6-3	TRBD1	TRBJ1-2	TGTGCCAGCAGTCCAGCAGGGGGTCCACACTATGGCTACACCTTC	CASSPAGGPHYGYTF
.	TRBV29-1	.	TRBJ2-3	TGCAGCGTTGATCAGGGTAGCACAGATACGCAGTATTTT	CSVDQGSTDTQYF
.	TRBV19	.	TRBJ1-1	TGTGCCAGTAGTATAGTATCGGTGGACACTGAAGCTTTCTTT	CASSIVSVDTEAFF
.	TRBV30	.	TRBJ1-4	TGTGCCTGGAGCGCGAACGGCGAAAAACTGTTTTTT	CAWSANGEKLFF
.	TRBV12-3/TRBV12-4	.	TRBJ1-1	TGTGCCAGCAGTTTATCACGTAGTACTGAAGCTTTCTTT	CASSLSRSTEAFF
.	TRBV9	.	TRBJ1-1	TGTGCCAGCAGCTCACAGTACAGTGAAGCTTTCTTT	CASSSQYSEAFF
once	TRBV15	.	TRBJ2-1	TGTGCCGTCAGCCGGAGCGGCTCCTACAATGAGCAGTTCTTC	CAVSRSGSYNEQFF